Listed below are T cell receptor beta chains from one sample, sequenced in a study of a mutant IDH1 vaccine in newly diagnosed glioma. The repertoire was sequenced with immunoSEQ multiplex PCR; TCRdb's copy has only in-frame clones and lacks some. The sample gives around 33,000 clones, approximately 91% of which show up once; around 4.9% is in the top ten. Sequenced here: PBMCs, sampled from a glioma patient treated with radiotherapy, temozolomide or both. The receptors stem from a middle-aged woman with glioma. The CDR3 runs from the conserved cysteine through the conserved F or W. The D gene is left open where the match is weak. Only some rows state a clone size, as once, few, many or a class for expanded clones.

>.|TRBV5-1|TRBJ2-1|TRBD2
TGCGCCAGCAGCCCACCAGCGGGAGGGCCGCTCAATGAGCAGTTCTTC
CASSPPAGGPLNEQFF
>.|TRBV6-1|TRBJ2-7|TRBD1
TGTGCCAGCCGTCCCCAGGACAGGACCCCCTACGAGCAGTACTTC
CASRPQDRTPYEQYF
>.|TRBV10-3|TRBJ1-1|.
TGTGCCATCGGCGGGGAGACGGTCACTGAAGCTTTCTTT
CAIGGETVTEAFF
>.|TRBV4-1|TRBJ2-3|TRBD2
TGCGCCAGCAGCCGGGGACTAGCGGTTATAGGGGAAGGTACGCAGTATTTT
CASSRGLAVIGEGTQYF
>few|TRBV5-4|TRBJ2-7|.
TGTGCCAGCAGCTTACAGGGTCCGGTTTACGAGCAGTACTTC
CASSLQGPVYEQYF
>.|TRBV5-1|TRBJ1-2|TRBD1
TGCGCCAGCAGCCCCACGACAGGGGGCAGGTTTGATGGCTACACCTTC
CASSPTTGGRFDGYTF
>.|TRBV13|TRBJ1-3|.
TGTGCCAGCGGACCCAAGGGTGGAGTGAGTTCTGGAAACACCATATATTTT
CASGPKGGVSSGNTIYF
>.|TRBV2|TRBJ2-1|.
TGTGCCAGCAGTGTGGCCAGGGGCGGGAATGAGCAGTTCTTC
CASSVARGGNEQFF
>.|TRBV5-1|TRBJ1-5|.
TGCGCCAGCAGGTTGGAGAGCAATCAGCCCCAGCATTTT
CASRLESNQPQHF
>.|TRBV13|TRBJ2-7|.
TGTGCCAGCAGCTTATATGGAACCTACGAGCAGTACTTC
CASSLYGTYEQYF
>.|TRBV5-1|TRBJ2-2|TRBD1
TGCGCCAGCAGCTTGCCCGGGACAGGGGGTACCGGGGAGCTGTTTTTT
CASSLPGTGGTGELFF
>.|TRBV2|TRBJ2-5|.
TGTGCCAGCAGTCCTCGTGGTAGCCCGGTAGAGACCCAGTACTTC
CASSPRGSPVETQYF
>.|TRBV30|TRBJ2-7|TRBD1
TGTGCCTGGAGCCGGGACAGCTCCTACGAGCAGTACTTC
CAWSRDSSYEQYF
>.|TRBV5-4|TRBJ2-7|TRBD1
TGTGCCAGCAGCTCCACAAGGACAGGCTCCTACGAGCAGTACTTC
CASSSTRTGSYEQYF
>once|TRBV2|TRBJ1-5|.
TGTGCCAGCAGCGGGACTAATCAGCCCCAGCATTTT
CASSGTNQPQHF
>.|TRBV15|TRBJ1-5|TRBD1
TGTGCCACCAGCACGGAAGGACAGGTGAGTCAGCCCCAGCATTTT
CATSTEGQVSQPQHF
>.|TRBV27|TRBJ1-5|.
TGTGCCACTCAGCCCCAGCATTTT
CATQPQHF
>.|TRBV4-1|TRBJ2-2|TRBD2
TGCGCCAGCCGGGGACTAGCGGTTACCCAGAACACCGGGGAGCTGTTTTTT
CASRGLAVTQNTGELFF
>.|TRBV27|TRBJ2-7|.
TGTGCCAGCAGATCACCCCGACAGAAGGCCTACGAGCAGTACTTC
CASRSPRQKAYEQYF
>once|TRBV4-1|TRBJ2-5|.
TGCGCCAGCAGCCAACCCGGGGGTCTGCTTTGGGAGACCCAGTACTTC
CASSQPGGLLWETQYF
>few|TRBV2|TRBJ1-5|.
TGTGCCAGCAGTTACAGGGACGGCGATCAGCCCCAGCATTTT
CASSYRDGDQPQHF
>.|TRBV7-9|TRBJ1-5|.
TGTGCCAGCAGCTTAACACAGGTGACCCAGCATTTT
CASSLTQVTQHF
>.|TRBV5-5|TRBJ2-4|.
TGTGCCAGCAGCACCCGGGGCGAAAACATTCAGTACTTC
CASSTRGENIQYF
>.|TRBV7-2|TRBJ1-3|.
TGTGCCAGCAGCTCCAGACAATCTGGAAACACCATATATTTT
CASSSRQSGNTIYF
>.|TRBV2|TRBJ1-5|.
TGTGCCAGCAGCCCACAGGGCAATCAGCCCCAGCATTTT
CASSPQGNQPQHF
>.|TRBV29-1|TRBJ2-6|.
TGCAGCGTTCTCGGTGGTTCTTGGGCCAACGTCCTGACTTTC
CSVLGGSWANVLTF
>few|TRBV6-5|TRBJ1-1|.
TGTGCCAGCAGTTACAACGAAGGAACTGAAGCTTTCTTT
CASSYNEGTEAFF
>once|TRBV4-3|TRBJ2-2|.
TGCGCCAGCAGCCAAGTCATCGTCGGGGAGCTGTTTTTT
CASSQVIVGELFF
>.|TRBV2|TRBJ2-1|TRBD2
TGTGCCACTCTAGACGGGGGGGTTATGGATGAGCAGTTCTTC
CATLDGGVMDEQFF
>few|TRBV28|TRBJ1-5|TRBD1
TGTGCCAGCAGCTCCATCGATGGGACAGCGATCCAGCCCCAGCATTTT
CASSSIDGTAIQPQHF
>.|TRBV27|TRBJ1-4|.
TGTGCCAGCAGTTTAGCGAGGGGCGTTAATGAAAAACTGTTTTTT
CASSLARGVNEKLFF
>.|TRBV6-6|TRBJ2-5|.
TGTGCCAGCAGCCCCCCCGGAGTTCGACGGGAGACCCAGTACTTC
CASSPPGVRRETQYF
>.|TRBV5-6|TRBJ2-2|.
TGTGCCAGCAGCTTGTATGATCGGGCAGGGGAGCTGTTTTTT
CASSLYDRAGELFF
>.|TRBV7-2|TRBJ1-1|.
TGTGCCAGCAGCTTAGGGTATCAGAACACTGAAGCTTTCTTT
CASSLGYQNTEAFF
>.|TRBV18|TRBJ1-5|.
TGTGCCAGCTCAACAGGCGGGCGTCAGCCCCAGCATTTT
CASSTGGRQPQHF